These 5 T cell receptor beta chains were all obtained from the same sample, sequenced in a study of blood T cell repertoires in COVID-19. Repertoires were generated with immunoSEQ multiplex PCR, while TCRdb's copy carries only in-frame clones and drops some. The sample lists under 90,000 clones, 60% to 80% occurring once. Sequencing was done on a sample of peripheral blood. These receptors were taken from a human donor in a cohort sampled during active COVID-19.

V and J are TRBV2 and TRBJ2-5; 12 bases map to TRBD2. The length of the CDR3 is 15 residues. The V gene end was trimmed by 4 bases and the J gene end by 3 bases; junction bases not matched to a gene: 3. Germline CDR1 SNHLY, CDR2 FYNNEI. The CDR3 is CASSGSSGGEETQYF. As DNA, the CDR3 is TGTGCCAGCAGTGGGTCTAGCGGGGGGGAAGAGACCCAGTACTTC.

The CDR3 sequence is CASGLAGVTGELFF. Written as DNA, the CDR3 is TGTGCCAGCGGACTAGCGGGGGTGACCGGGGAGCTGTTTTTT. The chain couples TRBV24-1 to TRBJ2-2; 13 bases match TRBD2. The J segment lost 5 bases and the V segment lost 11 bases, leaving 4 bases of the junction unmatched. CDR3 length equals 14 residues. Germline CDR1 reads KGHDR; CDR2 reads SFDVKD.

This clone was seen once. The chain employs TRBV9 and TRBJ1-1, with D tentatively TRBD1 (5 bases). The V end lost 3 bases, the J end lost 11 bases, and 20 bases lay between the germline ends. CDR1 SGDLS and CDR2 YYNGEE come from the germline V gene. CDR3 length: 14 amino acids. The CDR3 sequence: CASSGPSRGMSAFF. CDR3 in DNA: TGTGCCAGCAGCGGGCCCAGTCGGGGGATGTCGGCTTTCTTT. Filled out from reference TRBV9 and TRBJ1-1, the complete variable domain reads DSGVTQTPKHLITATGQRVTLRCSPRSGDLSVYWYQQSLDQGLQFLIQYYNGEERAKGNILERFSAQQFPDLHSELNLSSLELGDSALYFCASSGPSRGMSAFFGQGTRLTVV.

This clone was picked up one time. This chain uses TRBV13 with TRBJ2-5, with D tentatively TRBD1 (6 bases). Looked up from germline, CDR1 is PRHDT and CDR2 is FYEKMQ (reference sequence). The CDR3 extends over 14 amino acids. Trimming took off 4 bases at V and 5 bases at J, with 14 bases between the two ends. The CDR3 DNA sequence: TGTGCCAGCAGCTATTCTCAGGGGTTCGAGACCCAGTACTTC. It codes for CASSYSQGFETQYF.

The rearrangement uses TRBV11-2 and TRBJ2-3; D might be TRBD2 (5 bases). The CDR3 has 15 residues. Trimming removed 2 bases at V and 0 bases at J, with 9 bases between. Germline CDR1 reads SGHAT; CDR2 reads FQNNGV. The CDR3 DNA reads TGTGCCAGCAGCTTATTAGCGTCTAGCACAGATACGCAGTATTTT. It is translated as CASSLLASSTDTQYF.